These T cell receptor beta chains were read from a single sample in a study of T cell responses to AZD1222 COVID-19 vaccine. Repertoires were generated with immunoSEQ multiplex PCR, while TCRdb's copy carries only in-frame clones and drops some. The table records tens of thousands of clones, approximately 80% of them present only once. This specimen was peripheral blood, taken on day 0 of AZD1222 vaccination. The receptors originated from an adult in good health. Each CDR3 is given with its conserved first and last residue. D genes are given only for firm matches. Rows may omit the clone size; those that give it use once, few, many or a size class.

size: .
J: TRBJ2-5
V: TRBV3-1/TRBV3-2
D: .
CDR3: CASSQEWASVGTQYF
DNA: TGTGCCAGCAGCCAAGAGTGGGCATCCGTGGGGACCCAGTACTTC

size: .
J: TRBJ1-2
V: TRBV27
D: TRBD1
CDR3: CATRQGAIKGYTF
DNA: TGTGCCACCAGACAGGGGGCAATAAAGGGCTACACCTTC

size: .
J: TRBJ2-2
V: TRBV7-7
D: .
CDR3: CASSLGGLGELFF
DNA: TGTGCTAGCAGCTTAGGCGGGCTTGGGGAGCTGTTTTTT

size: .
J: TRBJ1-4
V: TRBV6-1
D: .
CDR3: CASSEIEGLGNEKLFF
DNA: TGTGCCAGCAGTGAAATCGAGGGGTTAGGTAATGAAAAACTGTTTTTT

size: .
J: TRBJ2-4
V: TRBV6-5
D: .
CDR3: CASSSRMTKNIQYF
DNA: TGTGCCAGCAGCAGCAGGATGACCAAAAACATTCAGTACTTC

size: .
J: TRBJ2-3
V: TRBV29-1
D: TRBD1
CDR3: CSVTGGGTDTQYF
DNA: TGCAGCGTCACAGGGGGCGGCACAGATACGCAGTATTTT

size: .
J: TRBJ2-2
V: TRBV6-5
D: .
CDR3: CASSFGTGELFF
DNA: TGTGCCAGCAGTTTTGGAACCGGGGAGCTGTTTTTT

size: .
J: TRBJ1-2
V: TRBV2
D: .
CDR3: CASSEGVGYGYTF
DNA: TGTGCCAGCAGTGAGGGGGTTGGCTATGGCTACACCTTC

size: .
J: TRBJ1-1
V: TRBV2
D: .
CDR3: CASSATANTEAFF
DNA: TGTGCCAGCAGCGCAACAGCGAACACTGAAGCTTTCTTT

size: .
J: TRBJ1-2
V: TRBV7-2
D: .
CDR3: CASGLFRGAYGYTF
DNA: TGTGCCAGCGGACTATTCAGGGGCGCCTATGGCTACACCTTC

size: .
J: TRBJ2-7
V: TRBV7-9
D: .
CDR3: CASSHRRDSKYEQYF
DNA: TGTGCCAGCAGCCACCGACGGGACTCCAAATACGAGCAGTACTTC

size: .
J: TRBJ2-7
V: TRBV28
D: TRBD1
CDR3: CASSLGTATSTYEQYF
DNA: TGTGCCAGCAGTTTGGGGACAGCCACGTCTACCTACGAGCAGTACTTC

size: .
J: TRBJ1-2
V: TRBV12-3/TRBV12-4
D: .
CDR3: CASSLQGYGYTF
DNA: TGTGCCAGCAGCTTGCAGGGTTATGGCTACACCTTC

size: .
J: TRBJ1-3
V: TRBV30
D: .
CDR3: CAWTRLQGPGNTIYF
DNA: TGTGCCTGGACTCGGCTCCAGGGACCTGGAAACACCATATATTTT

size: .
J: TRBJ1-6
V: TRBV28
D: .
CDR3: CASSLVTGPLHF
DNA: TGTGCCAGCAGTTTGGTGACGGGTCCCCTCCACTTT

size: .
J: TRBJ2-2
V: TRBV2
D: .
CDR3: CASSAVAGGELFF
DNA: TGTGCCAGCAGTGCGGTAGCAGGAGGGGAGCTGTTTTTT

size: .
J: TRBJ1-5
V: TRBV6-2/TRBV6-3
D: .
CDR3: CASSSSGRRQPQHF
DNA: TGTGCCAGCAGTTCTAGCGGGAGGCGGCAGCCCCAGCATTTT

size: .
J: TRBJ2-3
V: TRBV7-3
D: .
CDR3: CASSLTRASTDTQYF
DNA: TGTGCCAGCAGCTTAACACGGGCTAGCACAGATACGCAGTATTTT

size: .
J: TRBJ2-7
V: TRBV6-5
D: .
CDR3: CASSRSGTYEQYF
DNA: TGTGCCAGCAGCAGGTCGGGAACTTACGAGCAGTACTTC

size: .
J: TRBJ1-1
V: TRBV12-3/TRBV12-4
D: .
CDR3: CASMTDRPEAFF
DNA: TGTGCCAGCATGACGGATAGACCTGAAGCTTTCTTT

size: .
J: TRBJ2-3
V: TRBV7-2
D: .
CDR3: CASSLEGWGGDTQYF
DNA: TGTGCCAGCAGCTTGGAAGGGTGGGGAGGAGATACGCAGTATTTT

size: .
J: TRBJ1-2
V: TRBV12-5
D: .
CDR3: CASGLSSGSMGGYTF
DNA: TGTGCTAGTGGTTTGAGTAGCGGTTCGATGGGTGGCTACACCTTC

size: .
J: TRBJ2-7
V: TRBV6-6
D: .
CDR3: CASSKTPYREQYF
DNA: TGTGCCAGCAGCAAGACACCCTATAGGGAGCAGTACTTC

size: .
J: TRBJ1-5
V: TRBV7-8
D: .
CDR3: CASKAQGIRNQPQHF
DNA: TGTGCCAGCAAGGCCCAGGGAATTCGCAATCAGCCCCAGCATTTT

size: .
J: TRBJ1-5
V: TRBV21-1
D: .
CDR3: CASSKGQEINQPQHF
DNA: TGTGCCAGCAGCAAAGGACAGGAAATCAATCAGCCCCAGCATTTT

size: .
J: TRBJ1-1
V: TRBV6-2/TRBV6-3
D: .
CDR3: CASSYPGGAFF
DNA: TGTGCCAGCAGTTACCCCGGGGGGGCTTTCTTT

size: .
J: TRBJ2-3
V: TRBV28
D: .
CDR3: CASSSRGEGLWDTQYF
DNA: TGTGCCAGCAGTTCGAGGGGGGAGGGACTGTGGGATACGCAGTATTTT

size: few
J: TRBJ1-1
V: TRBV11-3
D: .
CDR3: CASSPGTERNTEAFF
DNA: TGTGCCAGCAGCCCCGGGACCGAGCGGAACACTGAAGCTTTCTTT

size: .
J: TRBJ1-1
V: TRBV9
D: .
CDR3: CASSVLQGNTEAFF
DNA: TGTGCCAGCAGCGTCTTACAGGGGAACACTGAAGCTTTCTTT

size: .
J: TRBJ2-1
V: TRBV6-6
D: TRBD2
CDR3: CASRRASGSNEQFF
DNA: TGTGCCAGCAGGAGGGCTAGCGGGAGTAATGAGCAGTTCTTC

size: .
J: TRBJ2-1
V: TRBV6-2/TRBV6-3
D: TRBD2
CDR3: CASSSGSGSSYNEQFF
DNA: TGTGCCAGCAGTTCCGGTAGCGGGAGTTCCTACAATGAGCAGTTCTTC

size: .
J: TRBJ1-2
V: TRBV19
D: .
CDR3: CASSTSGNYGYTF
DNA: TGTGCCAGTAGTACCTCAGGGAACTATGGCTACACCTTC

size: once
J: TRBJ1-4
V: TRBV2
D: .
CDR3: CASSGFGTNEKLFF
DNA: TGTGCCAGCAGTGGCTTCGGAACTAATGAAAAACTGTTTTTT

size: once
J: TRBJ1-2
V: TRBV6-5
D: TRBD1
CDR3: CASSYSTAGGNYGYTF
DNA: TGTGCCAGCAGTTACTCAACGGCAGGGGGGAACTATGGCTACACCTTC

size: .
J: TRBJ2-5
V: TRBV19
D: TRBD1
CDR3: CASRKSGTGGLAQYF
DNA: TGTGCCAGTAGGAAATCCGGGACAGGGGGCTTGGCCCAGTACTTC

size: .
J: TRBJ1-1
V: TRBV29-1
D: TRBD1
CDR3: CSVVGLQGRDTEAFF
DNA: TGCAGCGTTGTGGGTCTACAGGGGCGGGACACTGAAGCTTTCTTT

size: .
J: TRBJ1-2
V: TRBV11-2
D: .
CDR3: CASSVRLDRQAGYTF
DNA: TGTGCCAGCAGCGTAAGACTTGACAGGCAAGCAGGCTACACCTTC

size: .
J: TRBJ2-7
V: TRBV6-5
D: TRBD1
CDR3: CASSRTGTGSYEQYF
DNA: TGTGCCAGCAGCCGAACGGGGACAGGATCCTACGAGCAGTACTTC

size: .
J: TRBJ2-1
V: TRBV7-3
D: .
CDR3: CASSRYTNSYNEQFF
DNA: TGTGCCAGCAGTCGCTACACAAACTCCTACAATGAGCAGTTCTTC

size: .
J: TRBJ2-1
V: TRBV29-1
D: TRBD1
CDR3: CSVARQGDAEQFF
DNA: TGCAGCGTGGCTCGACAGGGTGATGCTGAGCAGTTCTTC

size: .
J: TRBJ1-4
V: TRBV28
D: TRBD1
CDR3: CASSRRQGAGEKLFF
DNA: TGTGCCAGCAGTAGAAGACAGGGGGCAGGGGAAAAACTGTTTTTT

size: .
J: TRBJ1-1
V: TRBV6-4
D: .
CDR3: CASSSEENTEAFF
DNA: TGTGCCAGCAGTTCCGAGGAAAACACTGAAGCTTTCTTT